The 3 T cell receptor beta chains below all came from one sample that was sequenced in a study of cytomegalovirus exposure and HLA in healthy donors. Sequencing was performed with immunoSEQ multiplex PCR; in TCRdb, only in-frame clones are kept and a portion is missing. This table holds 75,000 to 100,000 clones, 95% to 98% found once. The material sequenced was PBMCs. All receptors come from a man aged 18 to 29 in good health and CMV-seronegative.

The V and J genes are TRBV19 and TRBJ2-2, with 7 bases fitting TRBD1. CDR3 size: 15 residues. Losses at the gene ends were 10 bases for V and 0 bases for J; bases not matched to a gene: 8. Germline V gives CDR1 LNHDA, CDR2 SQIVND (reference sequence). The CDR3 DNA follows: TGTGCCACTAGGACCGGGACAGCGAACACCGGGGAGCTGTTTTTT. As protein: CATRTGTANTGELFF.

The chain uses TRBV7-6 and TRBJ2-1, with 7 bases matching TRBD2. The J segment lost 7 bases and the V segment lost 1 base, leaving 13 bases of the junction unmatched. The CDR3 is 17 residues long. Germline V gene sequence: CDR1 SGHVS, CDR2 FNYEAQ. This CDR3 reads CASSLVRSGRAGNEQFF. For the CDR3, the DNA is TGTGCCAGCAGCTTAGTACGTTCGGGGAGGGCGGGGAATGAGCAGTTCTTC.

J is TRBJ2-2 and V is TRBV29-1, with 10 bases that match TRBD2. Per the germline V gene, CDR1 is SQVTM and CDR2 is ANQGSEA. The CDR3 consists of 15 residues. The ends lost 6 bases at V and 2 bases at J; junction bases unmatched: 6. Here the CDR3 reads CSVGLAKLNTGELFF. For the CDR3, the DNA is TGCAGCGTGGGACTAGCGAAACTAAACACCGGGGAGCTGTTTTTT.